The entry below describes one T cell receptor beta chain. In the original workflow: Nucleated cell counts were estimated from reference gene primer amplification. The repertoire was sequenced with immunoSEQ multiplex PCR; TCRdb's copy has only in-frame clones and lacks some. Clonal size and the V and J genes are those of that table, whereas D and trimming came from the DNA. The sample consists of tens of thousands of clones, around nine tenths of them appearing once. The sample is drawn from a study of blood T cell repertoires in COVID-19. The CDR3 has 17 amino acids. Germline CDR1 MDHEN, CDR2 SYDVKM. V was cut by 3 bases and J by 7 bases, with 25 bases left in between.

This sequence joins TRBV28 and TRBJ2-7; D possibly corresponds to TRBD1 (6 bases). The clonotype comes from a woman of 80 years or more with acute or convalescent COVID-19. Source material: peripheral blood. CDR3 coding DNA: TGTGCCAGCAGTTTGCGTTACAGGGTACAGGGTGGGGGTGAGCAGTACTTC. This gives the protein CASSLRYRVQGGGEQYF.